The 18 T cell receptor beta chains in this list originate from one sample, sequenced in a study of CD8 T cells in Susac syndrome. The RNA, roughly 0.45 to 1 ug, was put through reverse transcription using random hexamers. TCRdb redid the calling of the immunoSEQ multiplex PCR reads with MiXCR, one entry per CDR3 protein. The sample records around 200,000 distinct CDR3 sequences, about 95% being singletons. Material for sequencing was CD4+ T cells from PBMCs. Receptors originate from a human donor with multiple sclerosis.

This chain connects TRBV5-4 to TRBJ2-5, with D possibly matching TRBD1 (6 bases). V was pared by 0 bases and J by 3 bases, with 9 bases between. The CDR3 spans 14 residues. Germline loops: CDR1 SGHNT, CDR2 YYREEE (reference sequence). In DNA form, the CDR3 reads TGTGCCAGCAGCTTGGGGGGGCGAGAAGAGACCCAGTACTTC. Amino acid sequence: CASSLGGREETQYF.

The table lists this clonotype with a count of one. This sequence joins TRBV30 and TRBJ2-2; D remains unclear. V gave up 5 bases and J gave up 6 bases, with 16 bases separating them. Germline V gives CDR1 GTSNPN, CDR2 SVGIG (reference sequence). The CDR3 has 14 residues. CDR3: CAWRLARRSGELFF. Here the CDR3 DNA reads TGTGCCTGGCGATTAGCCCGAAGGTCCGGGGAGCTGTTTTTT.

As DNA, the CDR3 is TGTGCCTATCGGGGGCCTCGAAATCAGCCCCAGCATTTT. It specifies CAYRGPRNQPQHF. The chain employs TRBV30 and TRBJ1-5, with D perhaps matching TRBD1 (6 bases). CDR1 GTSNPN and CDR2 SVGIG come from the germline V gene (reference sequence). Trimming took 7 bases from V and 4 from J, leaving 14 bases between them. This CDR3 is 13 amino acids long.

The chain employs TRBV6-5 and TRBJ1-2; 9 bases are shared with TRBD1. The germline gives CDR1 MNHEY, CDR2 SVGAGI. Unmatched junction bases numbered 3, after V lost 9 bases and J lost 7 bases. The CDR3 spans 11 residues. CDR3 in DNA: TGTGCCAGACAGGGGGCGGGTGGCTACACCTTC. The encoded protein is CARQGAGGYTF.

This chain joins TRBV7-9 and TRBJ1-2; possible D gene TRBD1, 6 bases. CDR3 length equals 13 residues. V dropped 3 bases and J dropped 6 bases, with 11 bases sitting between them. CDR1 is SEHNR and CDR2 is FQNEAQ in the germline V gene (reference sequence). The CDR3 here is CASSFGGPDGYTF. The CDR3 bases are TGTGCCAGCAGCTTCGGGGGGCCAGATGGCTACACCTTC.

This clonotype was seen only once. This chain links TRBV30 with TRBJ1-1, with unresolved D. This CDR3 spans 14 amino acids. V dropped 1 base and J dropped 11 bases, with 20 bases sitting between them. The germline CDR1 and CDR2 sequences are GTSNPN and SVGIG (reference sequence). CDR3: CAWSAGVRYGGAFF. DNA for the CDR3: TGTGCCTGGAGTGCCGGCGTGCGGTACGGTGGGGCTTTCTTT.

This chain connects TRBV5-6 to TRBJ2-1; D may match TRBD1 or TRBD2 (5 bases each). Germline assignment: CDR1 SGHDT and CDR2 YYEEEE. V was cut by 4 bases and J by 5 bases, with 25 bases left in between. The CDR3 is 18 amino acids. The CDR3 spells CASSPIGDPSRVNNEQFF. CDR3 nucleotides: TGTGCCAGCAGCCCCATAGGGGACCCTTCGCGGGTGAACAATGAGCAGTTCTTC. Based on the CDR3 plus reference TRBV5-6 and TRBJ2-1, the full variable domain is DAGVTQSPTHLIKTRGQQVTLRCSPKSGHDTVSWYQQALGQGPQFIFQYYEEEERQRGNFPDRFSGHQFPNYSSELNVNALLLGDSALYLCASSPIGDPSRVNNEQFFGPGTRLTVL.

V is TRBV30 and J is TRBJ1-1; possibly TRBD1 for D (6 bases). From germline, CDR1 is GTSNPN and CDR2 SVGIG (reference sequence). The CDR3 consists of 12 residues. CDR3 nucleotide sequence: TGTGCTGCGGGGGGACACTCACATGAAGCTTTCTTT. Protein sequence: CAAGGHSHEAFF.

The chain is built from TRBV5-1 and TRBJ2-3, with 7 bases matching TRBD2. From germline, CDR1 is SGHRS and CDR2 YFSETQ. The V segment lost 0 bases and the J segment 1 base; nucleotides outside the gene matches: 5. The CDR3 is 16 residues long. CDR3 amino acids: CASSLGRGEGTDTQYF. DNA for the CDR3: TGCGCCAGCAGCTTGGGCCGGGGGGAGGGCACAGATACGCAGTATTTT. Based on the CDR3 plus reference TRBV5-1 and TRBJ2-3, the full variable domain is KAGVTQTPRYLIKTRGQQVTLSCSPISGHRSVSWYQQTPGQGLQFLFEYFSETQRNKGNFPGRFSGRQFSNSRSEMNVSTLELGDSALYLCASSLGRGEGTDTQYFGPGTRLTVL.

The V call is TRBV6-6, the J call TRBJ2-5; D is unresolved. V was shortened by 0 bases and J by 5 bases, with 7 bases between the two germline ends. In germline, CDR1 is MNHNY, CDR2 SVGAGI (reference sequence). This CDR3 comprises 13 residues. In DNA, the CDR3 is TGTGCCAGCAGTTACTCGAACTGGGAGACCCAGTACTTC. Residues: CASSYSNWETQYF.

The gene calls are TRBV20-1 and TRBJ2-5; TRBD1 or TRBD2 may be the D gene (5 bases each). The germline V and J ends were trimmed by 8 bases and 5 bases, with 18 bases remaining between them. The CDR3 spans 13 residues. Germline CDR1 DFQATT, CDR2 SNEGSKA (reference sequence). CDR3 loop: CSPLAAGTETQYF. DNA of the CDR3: TGCAGTCCCCTGGCGGCAGGGACGGAGACCCAGTACTTC.

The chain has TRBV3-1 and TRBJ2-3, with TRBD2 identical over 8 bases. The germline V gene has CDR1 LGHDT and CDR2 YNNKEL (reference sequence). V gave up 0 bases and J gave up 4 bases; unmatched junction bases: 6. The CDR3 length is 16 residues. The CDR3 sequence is CASSQEGRGAADTQYF. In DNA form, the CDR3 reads TGTGCCAGCAGCCAAGAGGGGCGGGGGGCCGCAGATACGCAGTATTTT.

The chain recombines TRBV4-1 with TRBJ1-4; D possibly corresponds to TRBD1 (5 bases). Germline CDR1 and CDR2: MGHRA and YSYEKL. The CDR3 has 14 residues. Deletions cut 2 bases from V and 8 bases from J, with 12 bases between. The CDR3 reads CASSQQGAGEKLFF. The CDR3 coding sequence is TGCGCCAGCAGCCAACAGGGCGCCGGGGAAAAACTGTTTTTT.

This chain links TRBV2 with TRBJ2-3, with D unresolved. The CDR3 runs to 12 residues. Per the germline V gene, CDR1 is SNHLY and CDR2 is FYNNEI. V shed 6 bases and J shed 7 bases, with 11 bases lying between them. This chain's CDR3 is CASSERPYTQYF. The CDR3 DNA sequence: TGTGCCAGCAGCGAGAGACCGTATACGCAGTATTTT.

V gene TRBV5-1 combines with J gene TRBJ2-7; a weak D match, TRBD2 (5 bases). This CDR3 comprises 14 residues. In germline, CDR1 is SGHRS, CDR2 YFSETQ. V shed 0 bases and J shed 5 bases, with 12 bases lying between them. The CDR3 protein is CASSLGERVNEQYF. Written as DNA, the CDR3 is TGCGCCAGCAGCTTGGGCGAGAGGGTCAACGAGCAGTACTTC.

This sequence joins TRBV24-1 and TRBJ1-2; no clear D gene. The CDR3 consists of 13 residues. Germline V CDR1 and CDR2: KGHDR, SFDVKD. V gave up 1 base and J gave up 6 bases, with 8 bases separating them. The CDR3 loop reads CATSDFSGNGYTF. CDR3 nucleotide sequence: TGTGCCACCAGTGATTTTTCCGGGAATGGCTACACCTTC.

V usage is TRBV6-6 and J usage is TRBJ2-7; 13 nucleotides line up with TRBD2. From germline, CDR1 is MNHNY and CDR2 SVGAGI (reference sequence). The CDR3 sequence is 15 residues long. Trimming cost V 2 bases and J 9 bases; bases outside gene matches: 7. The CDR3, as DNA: TGTGCCAGCAGTTACACTAGCGGGGGGGCCCAAGTGCAGTACTTC. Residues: CASSYTSGGAQVQYF.

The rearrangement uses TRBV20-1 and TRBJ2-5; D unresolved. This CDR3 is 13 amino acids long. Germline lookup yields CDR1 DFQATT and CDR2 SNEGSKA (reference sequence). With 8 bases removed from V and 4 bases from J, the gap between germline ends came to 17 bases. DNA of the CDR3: TGCAGTCCCCTTTGGGCCGGACGAGAGACCCAGTACTTC. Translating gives CSPLWAGRETQYF.